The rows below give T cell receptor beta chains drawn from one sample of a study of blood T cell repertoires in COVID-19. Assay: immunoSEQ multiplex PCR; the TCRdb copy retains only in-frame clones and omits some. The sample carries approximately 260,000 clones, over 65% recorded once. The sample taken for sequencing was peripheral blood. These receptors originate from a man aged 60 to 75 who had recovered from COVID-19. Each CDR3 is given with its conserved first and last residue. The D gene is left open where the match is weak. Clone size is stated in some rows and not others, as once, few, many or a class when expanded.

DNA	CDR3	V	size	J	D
TGTGTCAGAAGCTTTGGTCAGGCCCCCTACGAGCAGTACTTC	CVRSFGQAPYEQYF	TRBV7-5	once	TRBJ2-7	.
TGTGCCGGCGGGACTAGCGGGGGACCCGAGCAGTACTTC	CAGGTSGGPEQYF	TRBV2	.	TRBJ2-7	TRBD2
TGTGCCAGCTCACCCCCGGGACTCCCGAGCGAGACCCAGTACTTC	CASSPPGLPSETQYF	TRBV18	.	TRBJ2-5	.
TGTGCCAGCAGCCAAGAACGACAGGCTGGGGCCAACGTCCTGACTTTC	CASSQERQAGANVLTF	TRBV14	few	TRBJ2-6	.
TGTGCCAGCAGCCTCGCCGCGCTTGGGGGCCATGGCTACACCTTC	CASSLAALGGHGYTF	TRBV7-9	.	TRBJ1-2	.
TGCGCCAGCAGTCGGGACAGGCTGAACACTGAAGCTTTCTTT	CASSRDRLNTEAFF	TRBV10-1	.	TRBJ1-1	TRBD1
TGCAGCGCAACGGACAGGATTACCTACGAGCAGTACTTC	CSATDRITYEQYF	TRBV29-1	many	TRBJ2-7	TRBD1
TGTGCCAGCAGTGAATCCAGGGCGAATGAGCAGTTCTTC	CASSESRANEQFF	TRBV2	.	TRBJ2-1	.
TGTGCCAGCAAACCCCACGACAGGGCAGGGGGAAGGGGGAATCCCTACGAGCAGTACTTC	CASKPHDRAGGRGNPYEQYF	TRBV28	few	TRBJ2-7	TRBD1
TGTGCCAGCAGCTTATGGCAGGGCGATCGGACTGAAGCTTTCTTT	CASSLWQGDRTEAFF	TRBV7-9	.	TRBJ1-1	.
TGCGCCAGCAGTCGACAGGGGGTCGGCGCGGATACGCAGTATTTT	CASSRQGVGADTQYF	TRBV5-1	.	TRBJ2-3	TRBD1
TGTGCCAGCAGTTACTTTACATCAGATACGCAGTATTTT	CASSYFTSDTQYF	TRBV6-5	.	TRBJ2-3	.
TGTGCCAGCAGTCGGGACAGAGAATATGGCTACACCTTC	CASSRDREYGYTF	TRBV5-4	once	TRBJ1-2	TRBD1
TGTGCCAGCAGCTTCCCTAGCGGGGCGGAGACCCAGTACTTC	CASSFPSGAETQYF	TRBV5-6	.	TRBJ2-5	TRBD2